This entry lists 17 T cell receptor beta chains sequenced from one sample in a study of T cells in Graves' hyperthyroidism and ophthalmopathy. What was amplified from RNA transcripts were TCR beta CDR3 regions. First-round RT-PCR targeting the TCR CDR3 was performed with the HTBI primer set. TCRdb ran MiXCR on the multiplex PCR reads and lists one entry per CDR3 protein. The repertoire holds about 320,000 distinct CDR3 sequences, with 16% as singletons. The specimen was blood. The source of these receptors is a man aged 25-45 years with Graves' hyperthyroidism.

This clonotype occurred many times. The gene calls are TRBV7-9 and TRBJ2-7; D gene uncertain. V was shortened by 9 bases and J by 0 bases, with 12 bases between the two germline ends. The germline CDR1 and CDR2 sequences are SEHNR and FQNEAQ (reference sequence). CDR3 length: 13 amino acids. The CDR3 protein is CASNGGVSYEQYF. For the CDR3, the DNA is TGTGCCAGTAACGGTGGGGTCTCCTACGAGCAGTACTTC. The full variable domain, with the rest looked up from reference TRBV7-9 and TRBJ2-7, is DTGVSQNPRHKITKRGQNVTFRCDPISEHNRLYWYRQTLGQGPEFLTYFQNEAQLEKSRLLSDRFSAERPKGSFSTLEIQRTEQGDSAMYLCASNGGVSYEQYFGPGTRLTVT.

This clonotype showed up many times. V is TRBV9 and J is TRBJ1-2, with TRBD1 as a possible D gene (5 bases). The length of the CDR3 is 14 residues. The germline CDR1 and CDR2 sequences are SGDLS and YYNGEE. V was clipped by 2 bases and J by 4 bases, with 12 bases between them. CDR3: CASSVGLGTYGYTF. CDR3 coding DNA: TGTGCCAGCAGCGTGGGGCTTGGCACCTATGGCTACACCTTC.

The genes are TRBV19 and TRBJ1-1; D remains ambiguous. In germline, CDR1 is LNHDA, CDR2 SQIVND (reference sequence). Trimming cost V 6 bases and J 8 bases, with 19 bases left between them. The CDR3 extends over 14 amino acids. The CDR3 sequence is CASSPSGSIGEAFF. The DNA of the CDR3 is TGTGCCAGTAGCCCCTCGGGCAGTATCGGGGAAGCTTTCTTT.

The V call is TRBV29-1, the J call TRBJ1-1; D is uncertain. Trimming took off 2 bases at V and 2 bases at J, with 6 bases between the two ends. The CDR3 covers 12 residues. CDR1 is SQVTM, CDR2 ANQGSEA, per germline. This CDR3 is CSVEPSNTEAFF. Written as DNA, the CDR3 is TGCAGCGTTGAACCCAGCAACACTGAAGCTTTCTTT.

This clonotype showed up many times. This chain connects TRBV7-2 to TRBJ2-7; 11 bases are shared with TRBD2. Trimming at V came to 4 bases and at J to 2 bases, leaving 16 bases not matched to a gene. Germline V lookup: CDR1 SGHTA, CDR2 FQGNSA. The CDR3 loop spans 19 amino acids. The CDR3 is CASSSRALLAGDRPYEQYF. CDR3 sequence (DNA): TGTGCCAGCAGCTCAAGGGCCTTACTAGCGGGAGACCGCCCCTACGAGCAGTACTTC.

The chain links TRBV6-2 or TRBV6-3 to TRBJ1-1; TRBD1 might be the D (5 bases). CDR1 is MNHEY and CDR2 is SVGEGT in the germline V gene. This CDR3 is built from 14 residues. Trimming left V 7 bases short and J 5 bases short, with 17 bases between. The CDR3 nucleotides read TGTGCCAGCACCAGACACCAGGGTTCAACTGAAGCTTTCTTT. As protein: CASTRHQGSTEAFF.

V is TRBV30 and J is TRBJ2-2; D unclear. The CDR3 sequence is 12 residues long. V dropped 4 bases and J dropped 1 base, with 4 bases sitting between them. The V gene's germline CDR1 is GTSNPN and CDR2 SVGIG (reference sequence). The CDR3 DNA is TGTGCCTGGACTGTGAACACCGGGGAGCTGTTTTTT. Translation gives CAWTVNTGELFF.

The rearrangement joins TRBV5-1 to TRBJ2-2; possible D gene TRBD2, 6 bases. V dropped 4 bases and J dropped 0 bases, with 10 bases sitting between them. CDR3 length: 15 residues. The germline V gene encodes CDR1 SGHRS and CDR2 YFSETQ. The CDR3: CASSDRGSNTGELFF. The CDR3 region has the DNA TGCGCCAGCAGCGATCGGGGGTCGAACACCGGGGAGCTGTTTTTT.

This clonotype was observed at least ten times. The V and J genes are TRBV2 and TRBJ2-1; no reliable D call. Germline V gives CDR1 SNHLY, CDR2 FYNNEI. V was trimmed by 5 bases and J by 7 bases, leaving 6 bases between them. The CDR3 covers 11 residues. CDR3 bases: TGTGCCAGCAGTATAGAGAATGAGCAGTTCTTC. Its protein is CASSIENEQFF.

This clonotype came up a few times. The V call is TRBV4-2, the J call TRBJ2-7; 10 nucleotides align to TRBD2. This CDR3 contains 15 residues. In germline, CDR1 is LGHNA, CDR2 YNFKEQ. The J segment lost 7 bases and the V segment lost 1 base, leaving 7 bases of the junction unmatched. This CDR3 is CASSQVLAGEREQYF. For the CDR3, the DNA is TGTGCCAGCAGCCAAGTGCTAGCGGGAGAGAGGGAGCAGTACTTC.

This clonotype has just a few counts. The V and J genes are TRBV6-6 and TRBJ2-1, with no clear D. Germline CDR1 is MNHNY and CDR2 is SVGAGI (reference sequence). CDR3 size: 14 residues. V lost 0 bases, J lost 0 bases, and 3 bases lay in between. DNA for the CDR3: TGTGCCAGCAGTTACTCTGGCTCCTACAATGAGCAGTTCTTC. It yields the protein CASSYSGSYNEQFF.

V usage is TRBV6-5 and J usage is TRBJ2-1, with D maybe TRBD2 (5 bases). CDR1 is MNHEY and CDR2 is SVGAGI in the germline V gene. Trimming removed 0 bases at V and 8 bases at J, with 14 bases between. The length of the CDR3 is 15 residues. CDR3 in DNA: TGTGCCAGCAGTTACTCCCAAGGACGGGGTGATGAGCAGTTCTTC. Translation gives CASSYSQGRGDEQFF.

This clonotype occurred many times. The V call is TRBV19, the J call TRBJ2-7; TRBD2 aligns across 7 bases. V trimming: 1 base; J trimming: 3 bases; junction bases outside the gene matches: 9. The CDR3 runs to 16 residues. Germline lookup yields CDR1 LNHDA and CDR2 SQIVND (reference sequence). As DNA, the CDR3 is TGTGCCAGTAGTATAGTTCGCGGGAGTGGGAACTACGAGCAGTACTTC. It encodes CASSIVRGSGNYEQYF.

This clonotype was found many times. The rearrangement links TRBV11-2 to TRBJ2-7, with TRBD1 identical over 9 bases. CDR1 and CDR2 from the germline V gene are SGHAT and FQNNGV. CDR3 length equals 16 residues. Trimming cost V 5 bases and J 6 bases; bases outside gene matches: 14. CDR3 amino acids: CASSPSLGQGLREQYF. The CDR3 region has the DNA TGTGCCAGCAGCCCGAGTTTGGGACAGGGTTTACGCGAGCAGTACTTC.

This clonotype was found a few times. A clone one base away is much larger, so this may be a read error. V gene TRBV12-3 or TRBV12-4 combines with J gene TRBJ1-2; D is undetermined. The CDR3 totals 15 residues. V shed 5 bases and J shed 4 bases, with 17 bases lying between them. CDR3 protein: CASSPQAPRGYGYTF. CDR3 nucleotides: TGTGCCAGCAGTCCCCAGGCCCCTCGGGGCTATGGCTACACCTTC.

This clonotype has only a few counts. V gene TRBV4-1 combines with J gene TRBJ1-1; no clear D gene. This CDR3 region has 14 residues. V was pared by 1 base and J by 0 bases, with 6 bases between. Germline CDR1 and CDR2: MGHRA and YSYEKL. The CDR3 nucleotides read TGCGCCAGCAGCCAAGTGGGCTTGAACACTGAAGCTTTCTTT. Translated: CASSQVGLNTEAFF.

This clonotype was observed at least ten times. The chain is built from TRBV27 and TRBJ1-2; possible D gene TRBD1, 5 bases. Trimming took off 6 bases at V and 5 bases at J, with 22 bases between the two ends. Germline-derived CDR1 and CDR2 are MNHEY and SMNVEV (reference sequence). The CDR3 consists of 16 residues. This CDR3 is CASSPTAWGLNYGYTF. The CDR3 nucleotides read TGTGCCAGCAGCCCAACCGCCTGGGGACTGAATTATGGCTACACCTTC.